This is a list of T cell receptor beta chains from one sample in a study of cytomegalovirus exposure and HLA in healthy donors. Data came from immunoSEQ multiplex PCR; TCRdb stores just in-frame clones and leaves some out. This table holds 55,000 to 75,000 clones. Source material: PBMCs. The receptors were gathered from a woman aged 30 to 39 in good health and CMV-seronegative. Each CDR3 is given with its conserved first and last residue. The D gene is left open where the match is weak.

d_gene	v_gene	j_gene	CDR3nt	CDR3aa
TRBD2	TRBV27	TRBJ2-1	TGTGCCAGCAAAGCGGGAGTCAGTGAGCAGTTCTTC	CASKAGVSEQFF
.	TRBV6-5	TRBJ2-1	TGTGCCAGCAGTTACAAGTTCGGGGTCAATGAGCAGTTCTTC	CASSYKFGVNEQFF
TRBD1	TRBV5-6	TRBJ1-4	TGTGCCAGCAGCTTGGTCCGGACAGGGGTAGTAGGTGAAAAACTGTTTTTT	CASSLVRTGVVGEKLFF
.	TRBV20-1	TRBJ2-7	TGCAGTGCTAGAGGGGCCCACGAGCAGTACTTC	CSARGAHEQYF
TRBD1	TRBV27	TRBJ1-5	TGTGCCAGCCTTTACAGGGGCCCCGAGGAGCCCCAGCATTTT	CASLYRGPEEPQHF
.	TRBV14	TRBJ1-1	TGTGCCAGCAGCCTTAGAGGGTTGGGGAACACTGAAGCTTTCTTT	CASSLRGLGNTEAFF
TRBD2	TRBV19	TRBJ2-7	TGTGCCAGTAGTTTCGGGGGACTAGCGGGATCCGAGCAGTACTTC	CASSFGGLAGSEQYF
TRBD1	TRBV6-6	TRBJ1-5	TGTGCCAGCAGGGGCGGGACAGGGGGAGGGCAGCCCCAGCATTTT	CASRGGTGGGQPQHF
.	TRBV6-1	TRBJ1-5	TGTGCCAGCAGTGAAGAAGAGGCCTTCCGTTGGCCCCAGCATTTT	CASSEEEAFRWPQHF
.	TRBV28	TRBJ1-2	TGTGCCAGCAGTACTCCGACCAGGGGAGGGTGGGCCAAGGGCTACACCTTC	CASSTPTRGGWAKGYTF
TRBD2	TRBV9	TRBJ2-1	TGTGCCAGCAGCCCCCGAGGGGCGGGAGGGTACAATGAGCAGTTCTTC	CASSPRGAGGYNEQFF
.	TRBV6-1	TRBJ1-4	TGTGCCAGCAGTCTGCGCAGGGGAAATGAAAAACTGTTTTTT	CASSLRRGNEKLFF
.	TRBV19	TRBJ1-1	TGTGCCAGTAGTATGGGGGCGATGAACACTGAAGCTTTCTTT	CASSMGAMNTEAFF
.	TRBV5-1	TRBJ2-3	TGCGCCAGCAGATCCAGGGAATTTGCAGATACGCAGTATTTT	CASRSREFADTQYF
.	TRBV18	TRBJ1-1	TGTGCCAGCTCAACCGGGGGAGGGGGGAACACTGAAGCTTTCTTT	CASSTGGGGNTEAFF
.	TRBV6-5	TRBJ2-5	TGTGCCAGCAGGGCCCTTTTTGGGAGAGGAGAGACCCAGTACTTC	CASRALFGRGETQYF
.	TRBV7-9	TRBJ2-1	TGTGCCAGCAGACGACTGCAGCAGTTCTTC	CASRRLQQFF
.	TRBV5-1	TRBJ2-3	TGCGCCAGCAGCCCTAGCACAGATACGCAGTATTTT	CASSPSTDTQYF
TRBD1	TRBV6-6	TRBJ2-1	TGTGCCAGCAGTATCTCGGGACAGGGCAATGAGCAGTTCTTC	CASSISGQGNEQFF
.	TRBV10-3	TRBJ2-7	TGTGCCATCAGTACCCTAGGGAGCTACGAGCAGTACTTC	CAISTLGSYEQYF
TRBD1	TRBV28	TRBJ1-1	TGTGCCAGCAGTTTCCGACAGGGGTGGGTCACTGAAGCTTTCTTT	CASSFRQGWVTEAFF
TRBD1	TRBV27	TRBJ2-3	TGTGCCAGCAGGACAGGGGCTGTGGATACGCAGTATTTT	CASRTGAVDTQYF
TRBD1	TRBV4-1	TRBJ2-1	TGCGCCAGCAGCCGAGGACAGGGGGCGAGGTCCTACAATGAGCAGTTCTTC	CASSRGQGARSYNEQFF
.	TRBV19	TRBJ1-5	TGTGCCAGTAGTATAGAAGGAGGAGGGAATCAGCCCCAGCATTTT	CASSIEGGGNQPQHF
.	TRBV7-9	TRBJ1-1	TGTGCCAGCAGCTTAATGGAGGGCACTGAAGCTTTCTTT	CASSLMEGTEAFF
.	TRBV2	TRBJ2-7	TGTGCCAGCGCGGGACAGCACTACGAGCAGTACTTC	CASAGQHYEQYF
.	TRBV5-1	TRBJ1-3	TGCGCCAGCAGCTTACCGGGTCGAGGAAACACCATATATTTT	CASSLPGRGNTIYF
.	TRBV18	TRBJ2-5	TGTGCCAGCTCACCGAGCCAAGAGACCCAGTACTTC	CASSPSQETQYF
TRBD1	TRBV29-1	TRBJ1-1	TGCAGCGTTGAGAGACAGGGCGGCACTGAAGCTTTCTTT	CSVERQGGTEAFF
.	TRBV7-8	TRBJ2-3	TGTGCTGTAAGCGGATACACAGATACGCAGTATTTT	CAVSGYTDTQYF
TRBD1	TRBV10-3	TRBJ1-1	TGTGCCATCAGCGACAGGGATAGGGCAACTGAAGCTTTCTTT	CAISDRDRATEAFF
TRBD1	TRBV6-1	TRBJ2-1	TGTGCCAGTCCGGACAGGAACGGGCGTATATTCTTC	CASPDRNGRIFF
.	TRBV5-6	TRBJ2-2	TGTGCCAGCAGCTTTCGGACAGTGACTACCGGGGAGCTGTTTTTT	CASSFRTVTTGELFF
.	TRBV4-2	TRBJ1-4	TGTGCCAGCAGCCAGGGAGGTGGTAGGGAAAAACTGTTTTTT	CASSQGGGREKLFF
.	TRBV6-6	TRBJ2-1	TGTGCCAGCAGTTACGATCCTTCCAGCTACAATGAGCAGTTCTTC	CASSYDPSSYNEQFF
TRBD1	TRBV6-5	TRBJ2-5	TGTGCCAGCAGTTACCAGGACAGGTCAGAGACCCAGTACTTC	CASSYQDRSETQYF
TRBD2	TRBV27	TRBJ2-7	TGTGCCAGCAGTTTATCGGCGGGAGGGCCTCTTGGCGAGCAGTACTTC	CASSLSAGGPLGEQYF
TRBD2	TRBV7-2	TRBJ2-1	TGTGCCAGCAGCCGGACTAGCGGGGGCTACAATGAGCAGTTCTTC	CASSRTSGGYNEQFF
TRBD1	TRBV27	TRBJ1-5	TGTGCCAGCAGTTTTCCCGGGACAGGGGAAAATCAGCCCCAGCATTTT	CASSFPGTGENQPQHF
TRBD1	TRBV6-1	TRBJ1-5	TGTGCCAGCAGTGACAGTCTACCGGGACAGTCAAGGCGGCCCCAGCATTTT	CASSDSLPGQSRRPQHF